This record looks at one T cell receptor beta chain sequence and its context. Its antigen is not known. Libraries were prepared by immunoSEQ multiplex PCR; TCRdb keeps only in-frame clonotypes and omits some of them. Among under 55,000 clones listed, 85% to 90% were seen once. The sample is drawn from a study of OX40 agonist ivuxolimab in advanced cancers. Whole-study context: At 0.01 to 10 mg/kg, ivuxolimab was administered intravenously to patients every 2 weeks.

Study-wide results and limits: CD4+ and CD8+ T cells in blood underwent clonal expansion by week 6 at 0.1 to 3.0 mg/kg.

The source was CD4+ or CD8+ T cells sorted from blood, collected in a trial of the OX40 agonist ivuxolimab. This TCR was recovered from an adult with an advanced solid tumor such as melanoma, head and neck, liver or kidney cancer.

CDR3 nucleotide sequence: TGTGCCAGCTCACTAACCGCTCTCGACAGTGCAACTAATGAAAAACTGTTTTTT. Translation: CASSLTALDSATNEKLFF. The rearrangement joins TRBV18 to TRBJ1-4, with a possible D match to TRBD1 (5 bases). Germline CDR1 is KGHSH and CDR2 is LQKENI. Trimming took 4 bases from V and 0 from J, leaving 18 bases between them. The CDR3 covers 18 residues.